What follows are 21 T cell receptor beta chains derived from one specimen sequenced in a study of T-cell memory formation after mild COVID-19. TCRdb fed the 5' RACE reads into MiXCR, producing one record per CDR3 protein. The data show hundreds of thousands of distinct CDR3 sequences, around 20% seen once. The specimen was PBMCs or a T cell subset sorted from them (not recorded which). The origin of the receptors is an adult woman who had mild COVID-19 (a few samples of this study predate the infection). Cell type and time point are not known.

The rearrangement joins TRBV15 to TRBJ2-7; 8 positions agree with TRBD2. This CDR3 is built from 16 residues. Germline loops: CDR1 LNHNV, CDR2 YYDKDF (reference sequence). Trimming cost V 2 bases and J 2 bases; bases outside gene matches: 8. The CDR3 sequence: CATSRQSPGGTYEQYF. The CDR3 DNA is TGTGCCACCAGCAGACAAAGTCCGGGGGGGACCTACGAGCAGTACTTC.

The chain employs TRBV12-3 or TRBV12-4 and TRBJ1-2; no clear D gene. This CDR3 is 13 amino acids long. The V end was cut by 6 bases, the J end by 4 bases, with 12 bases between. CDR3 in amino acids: CASSHPRGYGYTF. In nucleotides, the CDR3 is TGTGCCAGCAGCCATCCTCGGGGCTATGGCTACACCTTC.

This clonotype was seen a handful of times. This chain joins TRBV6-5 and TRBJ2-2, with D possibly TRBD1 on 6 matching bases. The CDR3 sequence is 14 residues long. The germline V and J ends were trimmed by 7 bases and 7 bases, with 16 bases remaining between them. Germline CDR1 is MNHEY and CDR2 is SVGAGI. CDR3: CASNDPQGGGELFF. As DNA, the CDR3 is TGTGCCAGCAACGACCCACAGGGTGGCGGGGAGCTGTTTTTT.

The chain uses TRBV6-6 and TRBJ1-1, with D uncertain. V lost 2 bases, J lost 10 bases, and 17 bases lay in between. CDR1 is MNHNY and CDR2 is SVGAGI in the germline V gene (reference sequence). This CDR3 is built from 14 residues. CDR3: CASSYSSQPEGAFF. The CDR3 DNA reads TGTGCCAGCAGTTACAGTAGCCAGCCCGAGGGAGCTTTCTTT.

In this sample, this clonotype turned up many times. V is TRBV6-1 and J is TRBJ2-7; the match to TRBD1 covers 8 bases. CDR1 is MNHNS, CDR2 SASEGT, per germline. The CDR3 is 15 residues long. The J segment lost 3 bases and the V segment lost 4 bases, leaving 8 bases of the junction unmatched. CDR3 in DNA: TGTGCCAGCAGTGCGACAGGGGACGGCGGCTACGAGCAGTACTTC. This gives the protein CASSATGDGGYEQYF.

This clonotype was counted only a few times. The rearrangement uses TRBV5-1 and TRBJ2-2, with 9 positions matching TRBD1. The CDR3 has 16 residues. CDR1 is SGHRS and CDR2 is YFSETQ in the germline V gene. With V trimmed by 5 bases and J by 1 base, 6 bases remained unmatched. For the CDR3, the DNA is TGCGCCAGCAGTACCCACAGGGGGCGGAACACCGGGGAGCTGTTTTTT. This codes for CASSTHRGRNTGELFF.

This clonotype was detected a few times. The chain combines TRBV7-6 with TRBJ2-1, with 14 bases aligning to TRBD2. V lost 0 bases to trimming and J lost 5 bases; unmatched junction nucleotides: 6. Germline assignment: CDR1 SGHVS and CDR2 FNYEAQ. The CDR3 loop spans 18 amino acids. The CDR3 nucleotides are TGTGCCAGCAGCTTAGCTTCGGGACTAGCGGGGGTCCACAATGAGCAGTTCTTC. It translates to CASSLASGLAGVHNEQFF.

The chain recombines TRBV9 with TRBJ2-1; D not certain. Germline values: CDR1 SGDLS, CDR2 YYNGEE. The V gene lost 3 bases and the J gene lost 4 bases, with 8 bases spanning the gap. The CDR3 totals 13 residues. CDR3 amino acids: CASSASDYNEQFF. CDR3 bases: TGTGCCAGCAGCGCATCTGATTACAATGAGCAGTTCTTC.

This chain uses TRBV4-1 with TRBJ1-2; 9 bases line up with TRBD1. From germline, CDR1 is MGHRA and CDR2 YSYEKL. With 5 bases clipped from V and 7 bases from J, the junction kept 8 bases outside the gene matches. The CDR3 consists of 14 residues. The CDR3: CASSFPGQGVGYTF. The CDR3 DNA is TGCGCCAGCAGCTTTCCGGGACAGGGAGTTGGCTACACCTTC.

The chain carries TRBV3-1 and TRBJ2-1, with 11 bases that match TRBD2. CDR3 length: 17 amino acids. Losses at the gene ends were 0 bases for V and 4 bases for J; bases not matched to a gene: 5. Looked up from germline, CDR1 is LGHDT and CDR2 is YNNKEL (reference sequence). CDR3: CASSQDATSGVYNEQFF. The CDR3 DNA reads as TGTGCCAGCAGCCAAGATGCGACTAGCGGGGTATACAATGAGCAGTTCTTC.

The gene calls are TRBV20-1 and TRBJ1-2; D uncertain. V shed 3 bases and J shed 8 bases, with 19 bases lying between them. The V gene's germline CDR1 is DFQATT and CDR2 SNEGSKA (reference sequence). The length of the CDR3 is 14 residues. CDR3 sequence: CSASAWPDPGGYTF. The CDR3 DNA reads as TGCAGTGCTAGTGCCTGGCCTGACCCGGGGGGCTACACCTTC.

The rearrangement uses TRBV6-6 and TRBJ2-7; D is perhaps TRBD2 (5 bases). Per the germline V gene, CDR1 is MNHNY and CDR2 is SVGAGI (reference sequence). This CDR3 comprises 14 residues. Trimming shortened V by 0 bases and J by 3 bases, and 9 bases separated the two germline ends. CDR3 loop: CASSYSEGVYEQYF. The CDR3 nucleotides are TGTGCCAGCAGTTACTCAGAGGGAGTCTACGAGCAGTACTTC.

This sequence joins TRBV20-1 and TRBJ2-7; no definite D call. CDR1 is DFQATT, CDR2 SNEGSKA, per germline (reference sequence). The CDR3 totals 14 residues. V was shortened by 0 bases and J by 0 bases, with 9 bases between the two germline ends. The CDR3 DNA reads TGCAGTGCTAGAGATCTTGTAAGCTCCTACGAGCAGTACTTC. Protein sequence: CSARDLVSSYEQYF.

CDR3 residues: CATSDFGENQPQHF. Here the CDR3 DNA reads TGTGCCACCAGTGATTTTGGGGAGAATCAGCCCCAGCATTTT. The chain links TRBV24-1 to TRBJ1-5; no clear D. Trimming cost V 1 base and J 4 bases, with 7 bases left between them. Germline CDR1 reads KGHDR; CDR2 reads SFDVKD. The CDR3 has 14 amino acids.

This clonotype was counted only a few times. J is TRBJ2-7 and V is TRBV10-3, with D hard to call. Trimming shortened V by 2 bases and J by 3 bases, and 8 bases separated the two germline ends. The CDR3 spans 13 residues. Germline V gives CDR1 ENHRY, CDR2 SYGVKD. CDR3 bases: TGTGCCATCAGTGAGAGGGCGGACTACGAGCAGTACTTC. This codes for CAISERADYEQYF.

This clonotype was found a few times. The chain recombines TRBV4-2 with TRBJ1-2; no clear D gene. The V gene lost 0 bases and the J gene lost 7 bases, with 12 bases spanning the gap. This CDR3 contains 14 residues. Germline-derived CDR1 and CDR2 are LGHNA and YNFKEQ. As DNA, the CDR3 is TGTGCCAGCAGCCAAGAAAGGTACGAGGGTGGCTACACCTTC. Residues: CASSQERYEGGYTF.

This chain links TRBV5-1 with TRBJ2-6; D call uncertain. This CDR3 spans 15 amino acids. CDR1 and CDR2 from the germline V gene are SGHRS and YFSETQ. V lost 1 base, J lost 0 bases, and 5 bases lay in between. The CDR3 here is CASSLLTSGANVLTF. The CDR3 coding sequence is TGCGCCAGCAGCTTGTTGACCTCTGGGGCCAACGTCCTGACTTTC.

The CDR3 here is CASSEWKGSYGYTF. CDR3 DNA: TGTGCCAGCAGTGAATGGAAGGGATCCTATGGCTACACCTTC. The gene calls are TRBV25-1 and TRBJ1-2; D unresolved. This CDR3 contains 14 residues. Germline CDR1 is MGHDK and CDR2 is SYGVNS. V was pared by 1 base and J by 4 bases, with 10 bases between.

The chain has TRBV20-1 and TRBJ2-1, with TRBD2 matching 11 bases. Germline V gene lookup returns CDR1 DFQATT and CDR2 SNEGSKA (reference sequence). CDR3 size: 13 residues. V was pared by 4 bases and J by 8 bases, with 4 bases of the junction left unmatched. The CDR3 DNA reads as TGCAGTGCTAAAGGACTAGCGGGCCATGAGCAGTTCTTC. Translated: CSAKGLAGHEQFF.

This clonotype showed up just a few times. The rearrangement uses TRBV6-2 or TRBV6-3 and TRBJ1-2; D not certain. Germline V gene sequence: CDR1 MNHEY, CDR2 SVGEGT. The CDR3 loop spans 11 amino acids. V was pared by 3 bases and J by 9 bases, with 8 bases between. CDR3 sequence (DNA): TGTGCCAGCAGTTATTACGACAGCTACACCTTC. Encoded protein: CASSYYDSYTF.

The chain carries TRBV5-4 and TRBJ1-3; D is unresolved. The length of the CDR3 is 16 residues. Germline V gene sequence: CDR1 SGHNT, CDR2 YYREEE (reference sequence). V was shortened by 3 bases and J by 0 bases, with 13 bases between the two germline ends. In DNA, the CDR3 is TGTGCCAGCAGCTCCCAGTTCCTGAACTCTGGAAACACCATATATTTT. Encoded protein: CASSSQFLNSGNTIYF.